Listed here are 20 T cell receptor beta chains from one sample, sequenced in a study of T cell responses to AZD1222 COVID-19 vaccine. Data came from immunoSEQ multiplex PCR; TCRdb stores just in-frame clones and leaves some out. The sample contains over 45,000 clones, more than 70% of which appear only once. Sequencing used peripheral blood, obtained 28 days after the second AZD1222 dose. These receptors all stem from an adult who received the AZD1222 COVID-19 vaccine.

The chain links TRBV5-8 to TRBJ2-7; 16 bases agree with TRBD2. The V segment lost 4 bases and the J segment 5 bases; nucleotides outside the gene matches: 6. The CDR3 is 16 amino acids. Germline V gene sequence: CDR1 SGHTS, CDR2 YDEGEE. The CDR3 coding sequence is TGTGCCAGCAGCCGCGGGACTAGCGGGAGGGCCCACGAGCAGTACTTC. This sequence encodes CASSRGTSGRAHEQYF.

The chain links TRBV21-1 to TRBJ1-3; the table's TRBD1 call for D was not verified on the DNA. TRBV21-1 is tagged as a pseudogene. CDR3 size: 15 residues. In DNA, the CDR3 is TGTGCCAGCAGCCGGAGGGGGCAGCCCCAGAACACCATATATTTT. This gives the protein CASSRRGQPQNTIYF.

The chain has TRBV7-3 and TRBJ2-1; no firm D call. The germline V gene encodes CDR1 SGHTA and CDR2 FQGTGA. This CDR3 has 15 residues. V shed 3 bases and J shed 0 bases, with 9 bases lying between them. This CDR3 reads CASSLGQHSYNEQFF. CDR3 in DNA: TGTGCCAGCAGCTTGGGTCAGCACTCCTACAATGAGCAGTTCTTC.

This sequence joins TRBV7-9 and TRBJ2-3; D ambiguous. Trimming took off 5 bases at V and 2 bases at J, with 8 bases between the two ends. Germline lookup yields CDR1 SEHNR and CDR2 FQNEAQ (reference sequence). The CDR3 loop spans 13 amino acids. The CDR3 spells CASSPASTDTQYF. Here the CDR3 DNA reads TGTGCCAGCAGCCCAGCCTCCACAGATACGCAGTATTTT.

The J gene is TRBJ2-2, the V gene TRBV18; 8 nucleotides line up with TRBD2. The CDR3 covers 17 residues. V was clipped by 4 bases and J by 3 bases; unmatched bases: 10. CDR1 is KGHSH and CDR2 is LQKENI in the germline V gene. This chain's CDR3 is CASSHLRGGGDTGELFF. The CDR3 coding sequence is TGTGCCAGCTCACACCTCCGGGGGGGAGGAGACACCGGGGAGCTGTTTTTT.

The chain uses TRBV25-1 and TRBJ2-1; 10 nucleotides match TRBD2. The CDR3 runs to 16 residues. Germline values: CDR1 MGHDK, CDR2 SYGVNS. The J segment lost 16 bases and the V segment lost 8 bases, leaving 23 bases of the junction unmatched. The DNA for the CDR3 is TGTGCCAGCGGGGAAGGAAGACTAGCGGGTCAATTTTCGAGATTCTTC. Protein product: CASGEGRLAGQFSRFF.

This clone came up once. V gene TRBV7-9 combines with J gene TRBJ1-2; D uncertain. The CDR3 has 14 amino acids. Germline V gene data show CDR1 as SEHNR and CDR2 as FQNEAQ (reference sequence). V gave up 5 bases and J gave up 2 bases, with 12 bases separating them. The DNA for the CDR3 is TGTGCCAGCAGCGCGTCGGGTCCAAACTATGGCTACACCTTC. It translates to CASSASGPNYGYTF.

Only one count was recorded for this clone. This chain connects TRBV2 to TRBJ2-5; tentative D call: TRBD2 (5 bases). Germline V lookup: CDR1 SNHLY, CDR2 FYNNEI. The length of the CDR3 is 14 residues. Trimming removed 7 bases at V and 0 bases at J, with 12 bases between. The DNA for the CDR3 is TGTGCCAGCAACGGAGGACCCTACCAAGAGACCCAGTACTTC. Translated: CASNGGPYQETQYF.

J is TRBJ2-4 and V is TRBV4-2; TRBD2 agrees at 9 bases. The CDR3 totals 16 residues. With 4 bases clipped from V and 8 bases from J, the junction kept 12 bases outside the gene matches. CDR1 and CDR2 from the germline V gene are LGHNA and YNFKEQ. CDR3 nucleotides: TGTGCCAGCAGCCCCGGGATTCAGCGGGAGGTTGACATTCAGTACTTC. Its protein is CASSPGIQREVDIQYF.

The CDR3 DNA is TGTGCCAGCAGCGCCGGAAGGGACACCGCTGAAGCTTTCTTT. Its translation is CASSAGRDTAEAFF. The genes are TRBV2 and TRBJ1-1, with D tentatively TRBD1 (6 bases). Trimming left V 6 bases short and J 6 bases short, with 17 bases between. Germline V gives CDR1 SNHLY, CDR2 FYNNEI. The CDR3 totals 14 residues.

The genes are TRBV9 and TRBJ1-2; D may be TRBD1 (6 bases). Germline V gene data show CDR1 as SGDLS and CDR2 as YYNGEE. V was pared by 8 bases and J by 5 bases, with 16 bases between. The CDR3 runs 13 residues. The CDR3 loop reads CASRTAPGYGYTF. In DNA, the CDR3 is TGTGCCAGTCGGACAGCCCCTGGGTATGGCTACACCTTC.

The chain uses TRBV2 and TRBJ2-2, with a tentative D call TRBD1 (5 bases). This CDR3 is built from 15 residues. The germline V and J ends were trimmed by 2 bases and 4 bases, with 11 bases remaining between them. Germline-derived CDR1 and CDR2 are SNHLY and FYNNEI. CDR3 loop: CASSEIGRVTGELFF. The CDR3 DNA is TGTGCCAGCAGTGAAATCGGCAGGGTCACCGGGGAGCTGTTTTTT.

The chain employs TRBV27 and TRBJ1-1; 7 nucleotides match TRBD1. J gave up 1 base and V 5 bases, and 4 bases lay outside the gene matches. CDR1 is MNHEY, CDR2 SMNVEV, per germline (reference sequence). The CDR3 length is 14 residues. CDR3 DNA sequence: TGTGCCAGCAGTCCGGGGACAGCGAACACTGAAGCTTTCTTT. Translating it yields CASSPGTANTEAFF.

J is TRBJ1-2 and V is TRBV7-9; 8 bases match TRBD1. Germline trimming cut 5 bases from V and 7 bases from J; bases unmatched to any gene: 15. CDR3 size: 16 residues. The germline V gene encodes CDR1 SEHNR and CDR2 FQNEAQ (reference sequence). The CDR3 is CASSPPHTGQGGGYTF. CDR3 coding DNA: TGTGCCAGCAGCCCACCGCATACAGGACAGGGCGGTGGCTACACCTTC.

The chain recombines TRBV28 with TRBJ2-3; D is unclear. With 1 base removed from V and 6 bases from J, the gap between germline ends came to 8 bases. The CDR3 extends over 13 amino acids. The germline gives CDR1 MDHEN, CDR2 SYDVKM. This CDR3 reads CASSLSPRDTQYF. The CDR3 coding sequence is TGTGCCAGCAGTTTATCCCCCCGGGATACGCAGTATTTT.

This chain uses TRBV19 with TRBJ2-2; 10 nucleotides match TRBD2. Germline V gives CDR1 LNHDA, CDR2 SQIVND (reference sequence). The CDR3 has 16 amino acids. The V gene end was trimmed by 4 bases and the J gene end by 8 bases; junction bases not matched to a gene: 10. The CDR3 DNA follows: TGTGCCAGTAGTAAAGGGCTAGCGGGAGTGTCGGGGGAGCTGTTTTTT. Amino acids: CASSKGLAGVSGELFF.

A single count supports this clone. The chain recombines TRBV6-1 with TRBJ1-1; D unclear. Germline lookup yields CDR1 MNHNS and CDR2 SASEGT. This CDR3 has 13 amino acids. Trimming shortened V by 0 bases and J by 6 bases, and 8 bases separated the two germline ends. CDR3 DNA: TGTGCCAGCAGTGAAGCGGGGAGAGCTGAAGCTTTCTTT. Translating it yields CASSEAGRAEAFF.

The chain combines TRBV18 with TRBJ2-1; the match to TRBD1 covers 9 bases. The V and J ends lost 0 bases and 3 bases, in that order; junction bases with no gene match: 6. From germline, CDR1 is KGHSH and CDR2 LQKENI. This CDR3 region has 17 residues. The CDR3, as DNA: TGTGCCAGCTCACCACCGGTCCAGGGACAGGGCTACAATGAGCAGTTCTTC. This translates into CASSPPVQGQGYNEQFF.

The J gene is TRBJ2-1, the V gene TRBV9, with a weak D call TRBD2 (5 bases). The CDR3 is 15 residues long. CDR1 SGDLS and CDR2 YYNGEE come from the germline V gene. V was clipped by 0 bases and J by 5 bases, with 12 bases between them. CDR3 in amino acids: CASSVAPSGNNEQFF. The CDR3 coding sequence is TGTGCCAGCAGCGTAGCTCCCAGCGGAAACAATGAGCAGTTCTTC.

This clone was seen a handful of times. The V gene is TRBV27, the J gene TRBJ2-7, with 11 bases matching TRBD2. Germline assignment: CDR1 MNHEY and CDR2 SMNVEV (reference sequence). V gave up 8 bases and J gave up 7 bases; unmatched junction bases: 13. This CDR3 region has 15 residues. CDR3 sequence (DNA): TGTGCCAGCCGTAGAGAACTAGCGGGAGTATATGAGCAGTACTTC. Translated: CASRRELAGVYEQYF.